The 3 T cell receptor beta chains below come from one sample, sequenced in a study of T cells in localized non-small cell lung cancer. Clones were read by immunoSEQ multiplex PCR, and TCRdb kept only the in-frame ones, dropping some. This table has approximately 3,600 clones, more than 15% appearing once. Sequenced material: lung tumor tissue, taken before any cancer treatment. These TCRs come from a female donor of 60 years or more with stage II lung adenocarcinoma.

This clone was detected ten times or more. The genes are TRBV6-8 and TRBJ2-3, with D tentatively TRBD1 (6 bases). Looked up from germline, CDR1 is MNHGY and CDR2 is SAAAGT. Trimming left V 3 bases short and J 9 bases short, with 16 bases between. The CDR3 loop spans 14 amino acids. The DNA of the CDR3 is TGTGCCAGCAGTTATCAGGGGATCTCCGGGACGCAGTATTTT. This codes for CASSYQGISGTQYF.

This clone was detected only a few times. The CDR3 reads CASSYAGVADTQYF. The CDR3 nucleotides read TGTGCCAGCAGTTACGCGGGGGTCGCAGATACGCAGTATTTT. The chain recombines TRBV28 with TRBJ2-3, with 7 bases matching TRBD2. The V gene's germline CDR1 is MDHEN and CDR2 SYDVKM. This CDR3 has 14 residues. V lost 4 bases and J lost 4; bases outside the gene matches: 5.

The genes are TRBV30 and TRBJ2-2; D is unresolved. Germline V gene lookup returns CDR1 GTSNPN and CDR2 SVGIG (reference sequence). Trimming pared 4 bases from V and 6 bases from J, leaving 9 bases between. CDR3 length: 12 amino acids. In DNA, the CDR3 is TGTGCCTGGAAACCCCGGGCCGGGGAGCTGTTTTTT. Translating gives CAWKPRAGELFF.